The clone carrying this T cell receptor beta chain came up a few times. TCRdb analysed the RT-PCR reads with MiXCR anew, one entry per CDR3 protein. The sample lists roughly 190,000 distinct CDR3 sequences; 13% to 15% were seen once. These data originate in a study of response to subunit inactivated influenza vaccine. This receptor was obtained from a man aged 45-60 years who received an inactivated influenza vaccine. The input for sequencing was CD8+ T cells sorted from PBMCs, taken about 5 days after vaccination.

The CDR3 protein is CASSFSHTGELFF. In DNA form, the CDR3 reads TGTGCCAGCAGTTTCTCTCACACCGGGGAGCTGTTTTTT. This chain connects TRBV12-3 or TRBV12-4 to TRBJ2-2; D is undetermined. CDR3 size: 13 residues. V lost 3 bases, J lost 3 bases, and 5 bases lay in between.